The T cell receptor (beta chain) under discussion was sequenced for a study of OX40 agonist ivuxolimab in advanced cancers. Regarding the complete study: Ivuxolimab was an agonistic, fully human IgG2 monoclonal antibody directed against OX40 (CD134), a costimulatory receptor. Intravenous ivuxolimab was administered to patients every 2 weeks at six dose levels: 0.01, 0.1, 0.3, 1.5, 3 and 10 mg/kg. Of the roughly 52 dose-escalation patients, hepatocellular carcinoma was present in about 20, melanoma in around 15, renal cell carcinoma in 9 and head and neck cancer in 9. A male proportion of 82.7% and a mean age of 60 years, ranging from about 20 to 85, were recorded for the dose-escalation cohort. Patients were allowed to have had prior anti-PD-1, anti-PD-L1 or anti-CTLA-4 therapy, and 40% of the dose-escalation patients had been treated with checkpoint inhibitors. Partial responses occurred in three dose-escalation patients: two with cutaneous melanoma and one with hepatocellular carcinoma. The point of sequencing TCRbeta in the periphery was to test whether ivuxolimab changed TCR sequence diversity and drove clonal T-cell expansion. The paper describes the monotherapy dose-escalation part (N = 52 patients) of the phase I trial of ivuxolimab.

Overall study results and their limits: Low levels of normalized T-cell clonal expansion were also seen in some patients who did not respond. After ivuxolimab, more expanded clones were found on average in CD8+ T cells than in CD4+ T cells. In the 0.1-3.0 mg/kg groups, partial responders had among the lowest normalized peripheral clonal expansion, particularly in CD8+ T cells. Clonal expansion of both CD4+ and CD8+ blood T cells was observed from baseline to week 6 at doses 0.1 to 3.0 mg/kg. The antigen specificity of the peripheral T cells that underwent clonal expansion was not determined.

The CDR3 numbers 14 residues from cysteine through valine. The read is trimmed to its CDR3 DNA, 42 bases read in frame from base 1. CDR1 and CDR2 are drawn from the germline V gene (reference sequence): SGHNT, YYREEE. Relative to germline, V is 0 bases shorter and J is 6 bases shorter, with 13 bases between their ends. About this clone: It lacks a known antigen. No qualities accompany the bases; no much larger clone lies one base away.

Patients with a history of autoimmune disease or receiving systemic immunosuppression were excluded from the trial. Peripheral blood for TCR sequencing was collected from all dose cohorts at baseline, on cycle 4 day 1, and on cycle 7 day 1. Samples came from an open-label, multicenter, first-in-human phase I dose-escalation trial of ivuxolimab. Adults with locally advanced or metastatic melanoma, renal cell, hepatocellular, or head and neck squamous cell carcinoma were enrolled in the trial. Before TCR sequencing, CD4+ T cells and CD8+ T cells were sorted from peripheral blood as separate populations. Genomic DNA was extracted from sorted cells for sequencing of the TCRbeta CDR3 region. The immunoSEQ Assay was used to sequence the TCRbeta CDR3 regions. Here the immuneACCESS table is served through TCRdb, limited to in-frame sequences with V and J called. Missing clones are a known gap in these copies; in checked studies unresolved V genes cover under half, and the rest lacks a known reason. For this sample there are about 63,000 clones; about nine tenths appear just once. Together, the top ten hold 4% to 4.5% of the sample.

This sequence was found in an adult with an advanced solid tumor such as melanoma, head and neck, liver or kidney cancer. The sequence joins TRBV5-4 to TRBJ2-7; no D gene call is confident. Sequencing was performed on CD4+ or CD8+ T cells sorted from blood, taken in a trial of the OX40 agonist ivuxolimab. In nucleotide form, the sequence is TGTGCCAGCAGCTTGGGATCCCCCCTTTCCGAGCAGTACGTC. It codes for CASSLGSPLSEQYV.